The rows below give T cell receptor beta chains drawn from one sample of a study of control samples from healthy donors and cancer patients. Here immunoSEQ multiplex PCR was the method, and the copy in TCRdb shows in-frame clones only, minus some. The table includes some 71,000 clones, roughly nine tenths detected once. The sequencing sample was made of PBMCs. All receptors come from a woman aged 45 to 65 with colorectal cancer. Each CDR3 is given with its conserved first and last residue. The D gene is left open where the match is weak. Clone size is given for some rows only: seen once, a few or many times, or a class if the clone is expanded.

V gene	clone size	D gene	J gene	CDR3 DNA	CDR3 protein
TRBV30	.	.	TRBJ2-3	TGTGCCTGGGCCTCCCGGCGCGCAGATACGCAGTATTTT	CAWASRRADTQYF
TRBV5-5	once	.	TRBJ1-3	TGTGCCAGCAGCTTGGCGGTCTCTGGAAACACCATATATTTT	CASSLAVSGNTIYF
TRBV24-1	.	.	TRBJ1-1	TGTGCCACCAGTCCCGAGGACGGTGAAGCTTTCTTT	CATSPEDGEAFF
TRBV5-4	.	.	TRBJ1-1	TGTGCCAGCAGCTTGGTCGGGGCGATATCGAACACTGAAGCTTTCTTT	CASSLVGAISNTEAFF
TRBV19	.	.	TRBJ2-5	TGTGCCAGTAGTATAGGGGGGTCGGGCTGGGAGACCCAGTACTTC	CASSIGGSGWETQYF
TRBV3-1/TRBV3-2	.	TRBD2	TRBJ2-2	TGTGCCAGCAGCCAAGATCCAGCGGGGGCCGGGGAGCTGTTTTTT	CASSQDPAGAGELFF
TRBV9	few	TRBD2	TRBJ2-2	TGTGCCAGCAGTGGAGCCGGGACTAGCGTCACCGGGGAGCTGTTTTTT	CASSGAGTSVTGELFF
TRBV5-1	once	.	TRBJ1-3	TGCGCCAGCAGCTGGGGACGACAAAGGGAACGGGGAAACACCATATATTTT	CASSWGRQRERGNTIYF
TRBV2	.	.	TRBJ1-5	TGTGCCAGCAGTGTTCAAGGTCAAGATCAGCCCCAGCATTTT	CASSVQGQDQPQHF
TRBV6-1	.	.	TRBJ1-2	TGTGCCAGCAGTGAAGATCTCTGGACAGTGCGCTATGGCTACACCTTC	CASSEDLWTVRYGYTF
TRBV4-1	once	.	TRBJ2-2	TGCGCCAGCAGCCAAGATCGCGGGCTCTTAACCGGGGAGCTGTTTTTT	CASSQDRGLLTGELFF
TRBV15	.	.	TRBJ2-5	TGTGCCACCAGCAGAGCGGGCCAAGAGACCCAGTACTTC	CATSRAGQETQYF
TRBV24-1	.	.	TRBJ2-7	TGTGCCACCAGTGCTGGGACCTCCGCGGACGAGCAGTACTTC	CATSAGTSADEQYF
TRBV3-1/TRBV3-2	.	.	TRBJ2-1	TGTGCCAGCAGCCAAAGTAGGGACAATGAGCAGTTCTTC	CASSQSRDNEQFF
TRBV18	.	TRBD1	TRBJ2-3	TGTGCCAGCTCACCACGGACAGGGGGCCGAGTAGATACGCAGTATTTT	CASSPRTGGRVDTQYF
TRBV6-5	.	TRBD2	TRBJ2-3	TGTGCCAGCGTATCGGGGGGGGAGTTCACAGATACGCAGTATTTT	CASVSGGEFTDTQYF
TRBV10-1	.	TRBD1	TRBJ1-2	TGCGCCAGCAGCCCGGGACAGAACTATGGCTACACCTTC	CASSPGQNYGYTF
TRBV18	few	TRBD1	TRBJ1-5	TGTGCCAGCTCACCAAGGGGGACAGCAGTTCAGCCCCAGCATTTT	CASSPRGTAVQPQHF
TRBV7-3	.	.	TRBJ1-1	TGTGCCAGCAGCTTAGCCCGAACAAGCCGCCCTGAAGCTTTCTTT	CASSLARTSRPEAFF
TRBV27	once	.	TRBJ2-5	TGTGCCAGCAGTTTAGGCCAGGGAGAAGAGACCCAGTACTTC	CASSLGQGEETQYF
TRBV6-5	.	TRBD1	TRBJ1-1	TGTGCCAGCAGAAAGGACAGGGACGGGGACACTGAAGCTTTCTTT	CASRKDRDGDTEAFF
TRBV3-1/TRBV3-2	.	.	TRBJ2-7	TGTGCCAGCAGCCAAGGGTATGGTCGGGCAGGGGACTCCTACGAGCAGTACTTC	CASSQGYGRAGDSYEQYF
TRBV10-3	.	.	TRBJ2-7	TGTGCCATCAGTGAACCTGACAGTTACGAGCAGTACTTC	CAISEPDSYEQYF
TRBV7-9	.	TRBD2	TRBJ2-7	TGTGCCAGCAGCTTATCCGTAGCGGGGTCCTACGAGCAGTACTTC	CASSLSVAGSYEQYF
TRBV27	.	TRBD1	TRBJ2-3	TGTGCCAGCAGTCCCTGGGACAGGGGGCGGGATACGCAGTATTTT	CASSPWDRGRDTQYF
TRBV19	.	.	TRBJ1-1	TGTGCCAGTAGTCGGGCGGCGAACACTGAAGCTTTCTTT	CASSRAANTEAFF
TRBV18	.	.	TRBJ2-5	TGTGCCAGCTCAACCGGGTCTAGGGAGACCCAGTACTTC	CASSTGSRETQYF
TRBV5-6	.	.	TRBJ2-3	TGTGCCAGCAGTTCAGTCCCGACATCCACAGATACGCAGTATTTT	CASSSVPTSTDTQYF
TRBV19	.	.	TRBJ1-1	TGTGCCAGTAGTATAGGGCAGTCCAACACTGAAGCTTTCTTT	CASSIGQSNTEAFF
TRBV5-6	.	.	TRBJ1-1	TGTGCCAGCAGCAAAGACAGGTCTATTGGGGCTTTCTTT	CASSKDRSIGAFF
TRBV3-1/TRBV3-2	.	.	TRBJ1-3	TGTGCCAGCAGCCAAGGGGGAAACACCATATATTTT	CASSQGGNTIYF
TRBV5-1	.	.	TRBJ1-1	TGCGCCAGCAGCTTGGAACCCCACCCAGGGGCTGAAGCTTTCTTT	CASSLEPHPGAEAFF
TRBV10-2	.	.	TRBJ1-5	TGCGCCACCGCTTTGGCCAATCAGCCCCAGCATTTT	CATALANQPQHF
TRBV2	.	.	TRBJ2-3	TGTGCCAGCAGTGGAAGGAGCGGAGATACGCAGTATTTT	CASSGRSGDTQYF
TRBV2	once	.	TRBJ1-1	TGTGCCAGCAGTCCCCGTCCCCTGAGCACTGAAGCTTTCTTT	CASSPRPLSTEAFF
TRBV2	.	.	TRBJ2-3	TGTGCCAGAACAAGCCGGACTAGCACAGATACGCAGTATTTT	CARTSRTSTDTQYF
TRBV11-1	.	.	TRBJ2-7	TGTGCCAGCAGCACTGACGGGGCAGGACCCTACGAGCAGTACTTC	CASSTDGAGPYEQYF
TRBV27	.	.	TRBJ1-5	TGTGCCAGCAGTCCTAATCGACAGCATCAGCCCCAGCATTTT	CASSPNRQHQPQHF
TRBV28	.	TRBD1	TRBJ1-6	TGTGCCAGCAGGTCCCAGGGGGCGGAAGGTTCACCCCTCCACTTT	CASRSQGAEGSPLHF
TRBV10-1	.	.	TRBJ2-2	TGCGCCAGCAGTGAAAGTGGGAGCGTTGGCCACGGGGAGCTGTTTTTT	CASSESGSVGHGELFF
TRBV6-1	.	.	TRBJ2-5	TGTGCCGGCAGTGAAGGAATTCGGGCCCAAGAGACCCAGTACTTC	CAGSEGIRAQETQYF
TRBV14	.	TRBD2	TRBJ2-1	TGTGCCAGCAGCCCAATGCTAGCGGGGGGGCGGAATGAGCAGTTCTTC	CASSPMLAGGRNEQFF
TRBV15	.	TRBD1	TRBJ1-4	TGTGCCACCGGCACGGGAAAGACAGGGGGAACAGAAAAACTGTTTTTT	CATGTGKTGGTEKLFF
TRBV7-6	.	.	TRBJ2-5	TGTGCCAGCTCAAGTACGGGGAACAGACAAGAGACCCAGTACTTC	CASSSTGNRQETQYF
TRBV21-1	.	.	TRBJ1-1	TGTGCCAGCAGCAAGGAGGGGATTCAGAACACTGAAGCTTTCTTT	CASSKEGIQNTEAFF
TRBV2	.	.	TRBJ2-5	TGTGCCAGCAGTATGGACCAAGAGACCCAGTACTTC	CASSMDQETQYF
TRBV7-8	.	.	TRBJ2-5	TGTGCCAGCAGCCCGCCCCCAGTGGGGCCGCAAAAGGGAGAGACCCAGTACTTC	CASSPPPVGPQKGETQYF
TRBV13	.	.	TRBJ1-1	TGTGCCAGCAGCGGTAGGGTAAAAAGGGACACTGAAGCTTTCTTT	CASSGRVKRDTEAFF
TRBV27	.	.	TRBJ2-7	TGTGCCAGCAGCGAACGGGGGACCCTCTACGAGCAGTACTTC	CASSERGTLYEQYF
TRBV5-1	.	.	TRBJ1-2	TGCGCCAGCAGCTTGAGGACAGAAGCTAACTATGGCTACACCTTC	CASSLRTEANYGYTF
TRBV10-3	.	.	TRBJ1-2	TGTGCCATCAGTGAGTCTCAGGGACATAGCTATGGCTACACCTTC	CAISESQGHSYGYTF
TRBV14	.	.	TRBJ1-2	TGTGCCAGCAGCCAGGCGGACACGGCGTGGGATGGCTACACCTTC	CASSQADTAWDGYTF